The rows below give T cell receptor beta chains drawn from one sample of a study of identical twins. TCRdb re-called the 5' RACE reads with MiXCR, one entry per CDR3 protein. This table holds some 1,600,000 distinct CDR3 sequences, under 35% found once. The sample was cord blood. Receptors were obtained from a newborn girl in good health. CDR3s include the opening cysteine and the closing phenylalanine or tryptophan. Each record gives: J gene, CDR3 length, D gene, V gene, clone size, CDR3 protein, CDR3 DNA. A D gene is named only where the DNA matches it firmly. Rows may omit the clone size; those that give it use once, few, many or a size class.

TRBJ2-5 | 16 | TRBD2 | TRBV4-2 | . | CASSQAPTGGGETQYF | TGTGCCAGCAGCCAAGCCCCGACGGGAGGGGGAGAGACCCAGTACTTC
TRBJ2-3 | 11 | . | TRBV30 | . | CAWSRNPTQYF | TGTGCCTGGAGTCGGAACCCAACGCAGTATTTT
TRBJ1-5 | 15 | . | TRBV4-1 | . | CASSQEGSGRQPQHF | TGCGCCAGCAGCCAAGAAGGGTCGGGGCGTCAGCCCCAGCATTTT
TRBJ1-2 | 14 | . | TRBV24-1 | few | CATSDTGRSYGYTF | TGTGCCACCAGTGATACTGGACGGAGCTATGGCTACACCTTC
TRBJ2-1 | 17 | TRBD2 | TRBV14 | few | CASSPWTSGIGDNEQFF | TGTGCCAGCAGCCCCTGGACTAGCGGGATCGGTGACAATGAGCAGTTCTTC
TRBJ1-5 | 14 | . | TRBV28 | few | CASSHPWPERPQHF | TGTGCCAGCAGTCATCCCTGGCCTGAACGGCCCCAGCATTTT
TRBJ2-1 | 16 | . | TRBV20-1 | . | CSAHNQAGASYNEQFF | TGCAGTGCTCACAATCAGGCGGGTGCCAGCTACAATGAGCAGTTCTTC
TRBJ2-1 | 14 | . | TRBV9 | . | CASSVTPLLDEQFF | TGTGCCAGCAGCGTAACCCCCCTCCTCGATGAGCAGTTCTTC
TRBJ1-1 | 15 | TRBD1 | TRBV7-2 | . | CASNLDRLGGTEAFF | TGTGCCAGCAACCTGGACAGGTTGGGGGGAACTGAAGCTTTCTTT
TRBJ1-5 | 17 | TRBD1 | TRBV20-1 | few | CSAGHRGQWRGNQPQHF | TGCAGTGCTGGACACAGGGGCCAGTGGCGCGGCAATCAGCCCCAGCATTTT
TRBJ2-1 | 15 | . | TRBV4-2 | few | CASSQDTQKYNEQFF | TGTGCCAGCAGCCAAGATACCCAAAAGTACAATGAGCAGTTCTTC
TRBJ1-4 | 15 | TRBD1 | TRBV4-1 | . | CVSSRQGATNEKLFF | TGCGTCAGCAGCCGACAGGGGGCAACTAATGAAAAACTGTTTTTT
TRBJ2-1 | 15 | TRBD2 | TRBV2 | . | CASSEAPSGGDEQFF | TGTGCCAGCAGTGAGGCCCCTAGCGGGGGAGATGAGCAGTTCTTC
TRBJ1-1 | 14 | . | TRBV7-9 | few | CAIPPKGRNTEAFF | TGTGCCATCCCTCCTAAGGGGAGGAACACTGAAGCTTTCTTT
TRBJ2-7 | 13 | . | TRBV6-1 | few | CASIWTAPYEQYF | TGTGCCAGCATTTGGACAGCCCCCTACGAGCAGTACTTC
TRBJ1-1 | 11 | . | TRBV20-1 | . | CSVRRGQQAFF | TGCAGTGTCCGCCGCGGGCAACAAGCTTTCTTT
TRBJ1-5 | 13 | . | TRBV20-1 | . | CSAKGGSNQPQHF | TGCAGTGCTAAGGGGGGCAGCAATCAGCCCCAGCATTTT
TRBJ2-1 | 11 | . | TRBV20-1 | . | CSGGYGDEQFF | TGCAGTGGGGGTTACGGGGATGAGCAGTTCTTC
TRBJ1-1 | 17 | . | TRBV2 | . | CASSEAQQSLMNTEAFF | TGTGCCAGCAGTGAAGCTCAACAGAGTCTTATGAACACTGAAGCTTTCTTT
TRBJ2-6 | 18 | TRBD2 | TRBV27 | . | CASSFRTSVGSGANVLTF | TGTGCCAGCAGTTTTAGGACTAGCGTTGGCTCTGGGGCCAACGTCCTGACTTTC
TRBJ1-1 | 15 | TRBD1 | TRBV11-2 | . | CASSLDRGFNTEAFF | TGTGCCAGCAGCTTGGACAGGGGTTTTAACACTGAGGCTTTCTTT
TRBJ2-2 | 14 | . | TRBV12-3/TRBV12-4 | few | CASSSRGDTGELFF | TGTGCCAGCAGTTCCAGGGGTGACACCGGGGAGCTGTTTTTT
TRBJ1-1 | 15 | TRBD1 | TRBV10-3 | . | CAISVGTGPNTEAFF | TGTGCCATCAGTGTCGGGACAGGGCCGAACACTGAAGCTTTCTTT
TRBJ2-5 | 15 | TRBD2 | TRBV19 | few | CASSDRTSSSETQYF | TGTGCCAGTAGTGATCGGACTAGCAGTTCGGAGACCCAGTACTTC
TRBJ1-5 | 16 | . | TRBV12-3/TRBV12-4 | . | CASSGPPSGVDQPQHF | TGTGCCAGCAGTGGGCCCCCATCAGGAGTCGATCAGCCCCAGCATTTT
TRBJ2-1 | 18 | TRBD2 | TRBV10-3 | . | CAISPLSTREGRHNEQFF | TGTGCCATCAGTCCCCTGTCGACGCGGGAGGGCCGACACAATGAGCAGTTCTTC
TRBJ2-7 | 14 | . | TRBV14 | . | CASSQAGIHNEQYF | TGTGCCAGCAGCCAAGCCGGAATTCACAATGAGCAGTACTTC
TRBJ2-1 | 16 | . | TRBV10-3 | . | CAISESSQMGYNEQFF | TGTGCCATCAGTGAGTCGAGTCAGATGGGCTACAATGAGCAGTTCTTC
TRBJ1-2 | 13 | . | TRBV28 | . | CASIPGPNYGYTF | TGTGCCAGCATTCCCGGCCCCAACTATGGCTACACCTTC
TRBJ1-1 | 13 | . | TRBV3-1 | . | CAPGGHWNTEAFF | TGTGCCCCCGGCGGCCACTGGAACACTGAAGCTTTCTTT
TRBJ1-2 | 14 | . | TRBV4-2 | few | CASSQDPARRGYTF | TGTGCCAGCAGCCAAGATCCGGCGCGTCGGGGGTACACCTTC
TRBJ1-3 | 16 | . | TRBV5-1 | . | CASSPDVPSHGNTIYF | TGCGCCAGCAGCCCAGATGTGCCTTCCCATGGAAACACCATATATTTT
TRBJ2-7 | 15 | TRBD1 | TRBV28 | . | CASSSRGTASYEQYF | TGTGCCAGCAGTTCCCGTGGGACAGCATCCTACGAGCAGTACTTC
TRBJ2-4 | 18 | TRBD2 | TRBV7-2 | . | CASSLIPPLAGGKNIQYF | TGTGCCAGCAGCTTAATCCCCCCCCTAGCGGGGGGCAAAAACATTCAGTACTTC
TRBJ2-1 | 14 | . | TRBV20-1 | . | CSARNLLVYNEQFF | TGCAGTGCTAGAAATCTACTCGTTTACAATGAGCAGTTCTTC
TRBJ2-3 | 14 | . | TRBV29-1 | . | CSVELATGTDTQYF | TGCAGCGTTGAACTGGCAACCGGCACAGATACGCAGTATTTT
TRBJ1-1 | 12 | . | TRBV24-1 | few | CATSVTGTEAFF | TGTGCCACCAGTGTCACAGGGACTGAAGCTTTCTTT